This record covers a single T cell receptor beta chain. The target antigen is unknown. This specimen comes from a study of cytomegalovirus exposure and HLA in healthy donors. About the research overall: There were 350 to 400 genotyped donors. Of these, roughly 82% fell in the genetic ancestry cluster associated with self-reported Caucasian donors. General observations from the study: In a later analysis, specific HLA alleles were associated with approximately 16,000 TCR beta sequences at a 0.05 false discovery rate.

PCR primers comprised 60 Vbeta and 13 Jbeta primers. Repertoires were generated with immunoSEQ multiplex PCR, while TCRdb's copy carries only in-frame clones and drops some. Here the sample spans about 180,000 clones, 80% being singletons. The sample taken for sequencing was PBMCs. The receptor was isolated from a man aged 30 to 45 in good health and CMV-seronegative.

CDR3 protein: CASSGTRLTYEQYF. CDR3 nucleotide sequence: TGTGCCAGCAGTGGGACACGCCTGACCTACGAGCAGTACTTC. This sequence joins TRBV27 and TRBJ2-7; tentatively, D is TRBD1 (6 bases). CDR1 and CDR2 from the germline V gene are MNHEY and SMNVEV (reference sequence). Trimming removed 5 bases from V and 2 bases from J, with 13 bases in between. This CDR3 has 14 residues.